The 26 T cell receptor beta chains below come from one sample, sequenced in a study of OX40 agonist ivuxolimab in advanced cancers. Libraries were prepared by immunoSEQ multiplex PCR; TCRdb keeps only in-frame clonotypes and omits some of them. The table lists around 33,000 clones, over 65% of them singletons. Specimen: CD4+ or CD8+ T cells sorted from blood, collected in a trial of the OX40 agonist ivuxolimab. The receptors stem from an adult with an advanced solid tumor such as melanoma, head and neck, liver or kidney cancer.

This clone was recorded only once. V gene TRBV30 combines with J gene TRBJ2-7; tentatively, D is TRBD2 (5 bases). Per germline, CDR1 GTSNPN and CDR2 SVGIG (reference sequence). V lost 3 bases, J lost 3 bases, and 9 bases lay in between. CDR3 size: 12 residues. CDR3 sequence (DNA): TGTGCCTGGAGGGGCGACTACTACGAGCAGTACTTC. Amino acids: CAWRGDYYEQYF.

This rearrangement joins TRBV6-1 to TRBJ1-2, with 9 bases matching TRBD1. The germline CDR1 and CDR2 sequences are MNHNS and SASEGT. The CDR3 is 11 amino acids. Trimming at V came to 6 bases and at J to 7 bases, leaving 0 bases not matched to a gene. The CDR3 DNA follows: TGTGCCAGCAGGACAGGGGGTGGCTACACCTTC. Its translation: CASRTGGGYTF.

The chain recombines TRBV5-4 with TRBJ1-2; D not resolved. The V end lost 0 bases, the J end lost 8 bases, and 8 bases lay between the germline ends. The CDR3 contains 12 residues. Germline V gene lookup returns CDR1 SGHNT and CDR2 YYREEE (reference sequence). This chain's CDR3 is CASSLGGLGYTF. In DNA form, the CDR3 reads TGTGCCAGCAGCTTGGGAGGGCTAGGCTACACCTTC.

V is TRBV27 and J is TRBJ2-1, with TRBD2 matching 12 bases. Germline V gene data show CDR1 as MNHEY and CDR2 as SMNVEV (reference sequence). This CDR3 comprises 14 residues. The junction had 2 bases not matched to a gene; V was cut back by 5 bases and J by 6 bases. The CDR3 protein is CASSLAGGANEQFF. CDR3 nucleotide sequence: TGTGCCAGCAGTCTAGCGGGGGGGGCCAATGAGCAGTTCTTC.

The CDR3 sequence is CASSQDPDRYEQYF. For the CDR3, the DNA is TGCGCCAGCAGCCAAGATCCCGACCGATACGAGCAGTACTTC. The chain has TRBV4-3 and TRBJ2-7; D unclear. CDR3 length: 14 residues. V was trimmed by 0 bases and J by 4 bases, leaving 10 bases between them. The germline V gene has CDR1 LGHNA and CDR2 YSLEER.

The V gene is TRBV7-9, the J gene TRBJ2-5, with 9 bases aligning to TRBD1. J was trimmed by 2 bases and V by 6 bases; bases with no gene match: 13. This CDR3 comprises 17 residues. Germline-derived CDR1 and CDR2 are SEHNR and FQNEAQ (reference sequence). CDR3 nucleotides: TGTGCCAGCAGGCCACGGATGGGGGGACAGGGTCAAGAGACCCAGTACTTC. Protein sequence: CASRPRMGGQGQETQYF.

This clone was counted only a few times. This sequence joins TRBV28 and TRBJ2-7; unclear D gene. The CDR3 length is 11 residues. Trimming left V 6 bases short and J 4 bases short, with 7 bases between. Looked up from germline, CDR1 is MDHEN and CDR2 is SYDVKM. The CDR3 protein is CASSTFYEQYF. The CDR3 coding sequence is TGTGCCAGCAGCACCTTTTACGAGCAGTACTTC.

The chain is built from TRBV6-5 and TRBJ2-3, with TRBD2 matching 11 bases. With V trimmed by 2 bases and J by 5 bases, 0 bases remained unmatched. There are 14 residues in the CDR3. Looked up from germline, CDR1 is MNHEY and CDR2 is SVGAGI. CDR3 sequence reads: CASSYLAGGDTQYF. In DNA, the CDR3 is TGTGCCAGCAGTTACCTAGCGGGGGGAGATACGCAGTATTTT.

This chain's CDR3 is CASSKPGRGKDTEAFF. In DNA, the CDR3 is TGTGCCAGCAGCAAACCCGGACGGGGGAAGGACACTGAAGCTTTCTTT. The rearrangement links TRBV27 to TRBJ1-1; perhaps TRBD1 as D (5 bases). There are 16 residues in the CDR3. Trimming pared 6 bases from V and 3 bases from J, leaving 20 bases between. Germline V gene lookup returns CDR1 MNHEY and CDR2 SMNVEV (reference sequence).

This clone appeared once. This sequence joins TRBV7-6 and TRBJ2-2; the D is unclear. Trimming left V 3 bases short and J 6 bases short, with 2 bases between. The CDR3 totals 11 residues. From germline, CDR1 is SGHVS and CDR2 FNYEAQ. CDR3 nucleotides: TGTGCCAGCAGCTTGTCCGGGGAGCTGTTTTTT. Encoded protein: CASSLSGELFF.

The chain has TRBV7-8 and TRBJ2-5; 9 positions agree with TRBD2. This CDR3 comprises 19 residues. Germline CDR1 is SGHVS and CDR2 is FQNEAQ. With V trimmed by 5 bases and J by 2 bases, 18 bases remained unmatched. The CDR3 spells CASSNRALFLSGGQETQYF. In nucleotides, the CDR3 is TGTGCCAGCAGCAACAGGGCGCTTTTCCTTAGCGGGGGTCAAGAGACCCAGTACTTC.

Only a few counts were recorded for this clone. The CDR3 sequence is CASSSTGYEQYF. In DNA form, the CDR3 reads TGTGCCAGCAGCTCCACAGGGTACGAGCAGTACTTC. The chain combines TRBV7-2 with TRBJ2-7, with D perhaps TRBD1 (6 bases). CDR1 and CDR2 (germline): SGHTA, FQGNSA. The V end lost 4 bases, the J end lost 4 bases, and 8 bases lay between the germline ends. The CDR3 sequence is 12 residues long.

The chain recombines TRBV9 with TRBJ2-7; D is undetermined. Trimming stripped 3 bases from V and 0 bases from J, with 16 bases between. The CDR3 is 16 residues long. The V gene's germline CDR1 is SGDLS and CDR2 YYNGEE. CDR3 in amino acids: CASSGKPGTSSYEQYF. The CDR3 DNA reads as TGTGCCAGCAGCGGGAAGCCGGGCACGAGCTCCTACGAGCAGTACTTC.

The chain recombines TRBV4-3 with TRBJ1-1, with 8 bases fitting TRBD1. The germline gives CDR1 LGHNA, CDR2 YSLEER. The CDR3 totals 14 residues. V was pared by 4 bases and J by 3 bases, with 4 bases of the junction left unmatched. CDR3 DNA: TGCGCCAGCAGCCCCCGGACAGGGTACACTGAAGCTTTCTTT. Translating gives CASSPRTGYTEAFF.

The J gene is TRBJ1-3, the V gene TRBV27; D uncertain. In germline, CDR1 is MNHEY, CDR2 SMNVEV (reference sequence). This CDR3 is built from 14 residues. The V and J ends lost 3 bases and 1 base respectively, with 7 bases between them. The CDR3 here is CASSFGGSGNTIYF. CDR3 nucleotide sequence: TGTGCCAGCAGTTTTGGCGGGTCTGGAAACACCATATATTTT.

The rearrangement links TRBV9 to TRBJ2-3, with 7 bases that match TRBD1. V lost 5 bases to trimming and J lost 2 bases; unmatched junction nucleotides: 5. Germline CDR1 SGDLS, CDR2 YYNGEE. This CDR3 is built from 14 residues. This CDR3 reads CASSSGTDTDTQYF. The CDR3 DNA sequence: TGTGCCAGCAGTTCCGGGACAGACACAGATACGCAGTATTTT.

The chain joins TRBV12-2 to TRBJ1-3. TRBV12-2 is designated a pseudogene. This CDR3 is 16 amino acids long. The CDR3 protein is CASRSDRIGSGNTIYF. Here the CDR3 DNA reads TGTGCAAGTCGCTCAGACCGTATTGGCTCTGGAAACACCATATATTTT.

This chain uses TRBV11-1 with TRBJ2-3, with D unclear. CDR1 is SGHAT, CDR2 FQDESV, per germline (reference sequence). The CDR3 is 12 residues long. V shed 2 bases and J shed 4 bases, with 4 bases lying between them. The DNA for the CDR3 is TGTGCCAGCAGCTTAAGCGCAGATACGCAGTATTTT. Its translation is CASSLSADTQYF.

As regards this clone: Its ends do not fully match the called genes, so a read error is possible. The chain couples TRBV10-2 to TRBJ2-7; D is perhaps TRBD2 (5 bases). The CDR3 consists of 15 residues. CDR1 is WSHSY, CDR2 SAAADI, per germline. CDR3 sequence reads: CASTESGSSSYEQYF. Here the CDR3 DNA reads TGCGCCAGCACTGAGAGCGGCAGTAGCTCCTACGAGCAGTACTTC.

This chain links TRBV28 with TRBJ2-7; D could derive from TRBD1 or TRBD2 (6 bases each). Trimming stripped 9 bases from V and 3 bases from J, with 21 bases between. CDR3 size: 15 residues. CDR1 is MDHEN and CDR2 is SYDVKM in the germline V gene. As DNA, the CDR3 is TGTGCCAGTAAGGAATGGGGGGCGAACTACTACGAGCAGTACTTC. Its translation: CASKEWGANYYEQYF.

This clone occurred once. The rearrangement joins TRBV30 to TRBJ1-4; unclear D gene. The germline V gene encodes CDR1 GTSNPN and CDR2 SVGIG (reference sequence). This CDR3 has 15 amino acids. Trimming cost V 6 bases and J 3 bases, with 17 bases left between them. The CDR3: CACTRDFGANEKLFF. Written as DNA, the CDR3 is TGTGCCTGCACCCGTGACTTCGGGGCTAATGAAAAACTGTTTTTT. Based on the CDR3 plus reference TRBV30 and TRBJ1-4, the full variable domain is SQTIHQWPATLVQPVGSPLSLECTVEGTSNPNLYWYRQAAGRGLQLLFYSVGIGQISSEVPQNLSASRPQDRQFILSSKKLLLSDSGFYLCACTRDFGANEKLFFGSGTQLSVL.

The chain has TRBV11-2 and TRBJ2-2; D perhaps matches TRBD2 (5 bases). Germline loops: CDR1 SGHAT, CDR2 FQNNGV. The CDR3 is made up of 13 amino acids. With 2 bases removed from V and 5 bases from J, the gap between germline ends came to 6 bases. The CDR3 sequence is CASSLTSTGELFF. The DNA for the CDR3 is TGTGCCAGCAGCTTAACTAGTACCGGGGAGCTGTTTTTT.

This clone was observed a few times. The chain employs TRBV2 and TRBJ1-1, with D possibly matching TRBD1 (5 bases). This CDR3 is built from 13 residues. Germline values: CDR1 SNHLY, CDR2 FYNNEI. Deletions cut 4 bases from V and 5 bases from J, with 11 bases between. The CDR3 nucleotides read TGTGCCAGCAGTGTTTTTGAGGGGACTGAAGCTTTCTTT. Its protein product is CASSVFEGTEAFF.

This clone was found once. The chain links TRBV7-8 to TRBJ1-1; 8 bases fit TRBD1. There are 13 residues in the CDR3. After removal of 9 bases from V and 1 base from J, the junction contained 4 bases not matched to a gene. In germline, CDR1 is SGHVS, CDR2 FQNEAQ. The CDR3 protein is CASAGTGNTEAFF. The CDR3 DNA follows: TGTGCCAGTGCCGGGACAGGGAACACTGAAGCTTTCTTT. Full variable domain (remainder filled in from reference TRBV7-8 and TRBJ1-1): GAGVSQSPRYKVAKRGQDVALRCDPISGHVSLFWYQQALGQGPEFLTYFQNEAQLDKSGLPSDRFFAERPEGSVSTLKIQRTQQEDSAVYLCASAGTGNTEAFFGQGTRLTVV.

The V and J genes are TRBV27 and TRBJ1-5; 7 nucleotides match TRBD1. The CDR3 is made up of 14 amino acids. Losses at the gene ends were 4 bases for V and 6 bases for J; bases not matched to a gene: 6. Germline CDR1 reads MNHEY; CDR2 reads SMNVEV (reference sequence). In DNA, the CDR3 is TGTGCCAGCAGTTCGTACAGGGGTGCTCAGCCCCAGCATTTT. This sequence encodes CASSSYRGAQPQHF.

This chain uses TRBV11-1 with TRBJ2-5; either TRBD1 or TRBD2 may supply D (5 bases each). This CDR3 region has 15 residues. Germline CDR1 and CDR2: SGHAT and FQDESV (reference sequence). The V and J ends lost 1 base and 4 bases respectively, with 13 bases between them. The CDR3 spells CASSLGGTSGETQYF. The CDR3 region has the DNA TGTGCCAGCAGCTTAGGGGGGACGAGCGGAGAGACCCAGTACTTC.